The 28 T cell receptor beta chains below were found in one sample sequenced in a study of blood T cells in healthy people across ages. Then a second PCR, running roughly 7 to 11 cycles, was carried out with a sample-barcoded 5' primer and a J-beta primer mix. TCRdb re-analysed the 5' RACE reads in MiXCR, keeping a single row per CDR3 protein. The repertoire includes roughly 800,000 distinct CDR3 sequences, nearly 60% of them detected once, and roughly 22% sits in the top ten. Sequenced input: blood. The origin of the receptors is a man between 25 and 39 years old in good health.

This sequence joins TRBV20-1 and TRBJ2-7; 10 bases fit TRBD2. The DNA end is a closer match to TRBJ2-5, so the J assignment may be wrong. Germline loops: CDR1 DFQATT, CDR2 SNEGSKA (reference sequence). The CDR3 runs to 14 residues. CDR3 nucleotide sequence: TGCAGTGCTCGACTAGCGGGCTGGGAAGAGACCCAGTACTTC. Residues: CSARLAGWEETQYF.

There are many counts of this clonotype. The V call is TRBV2, the J call TRBJ2-7; possibly TRBD1 for D (5 bases). V lost 8 bases and J lost 3, with 14 bases in between. Germline CDR1 and CDR2: SNHLY and FYNNEI. This CDR3 has 13 amino acids. The CDR3, as DNA: TGTGCCAGCGGGCTTCAGGGCGGCTACGAGCAGTACTTC. Its translation is CASGLQGGYEQYF.

CDR3 protein: CSLGVGYTF. CDR3 coding DNA: TGCAGTTTAGGAGTGGGCTACACCTTC. V usage is TRBV20-1 and J usage is TRBJ1-2; D call uncertain. Trimming removed 8 bases from V and 8 bases from J, with 9 bases in between. This CDR3 contains 9 residues. Germline V gives CDR1 DFQATT, CDR2 SNEGSKA (reference sequence).

The CDR3 here is CASSTGQGRNQPQHF. Written as DNA, the CDR3 is TGTGCCAGCAGCACAGGCCAAGGCCGCAATCAGCCCCAGCATTTT. The genes are TRBV7-2 and TRBJ1-5, with D possibly TRBD1 on 5 matching bases. Germline V gene data show CDR1 as SGHTA and CDR2 as FQGNSA. V dropped 5 bases and J dropped 2 bases, with 13 bases sitting between them. The CDR3 extends over 15 amino acids.

This clonotype was seen a single time. The rearrangement links TRBV7-2 to TRBJ2-3, with TRBD2 matching over 13 bases. The CDR3 contains 17 residues. Germline values: CDR1 SGHTA, CDR2 FQGNSA. J lost 3 bases, V lost 5 bases, and 8 bases had no gene match. The CDR3 DNA is TGTGCCAGCAGCGTCCTCGAGGGACTAGCGGGGACAGATACGCAGTATTTT. It yields the protein CASSVLEGLAGTDTQYF.

The chain couples TRBV20-1 to TRBJ2-4; the D gene is possibly TRBD2 (6 bases). The better agreement between TRBJ2-7 and the DNA end casts doubt on the J call. Germline CDR1 is DFQATT and CDR2 is SNEGSKA (reference sequence). The CDR3 has 13 amino acids. CDR3 DNA sequence: TGCAGTGCTCAGGGACTTCTAAACTACGAGCAGTACTTC. Translated: CSAQGLLNYEQYF.

This clonotype appeared a few times. V gene TRBV4-2 combines with J gene TRBJ1-2; no firm D call. Trimming shortened V by 1 base and J by 7 bases, and 13 bases separated the two germline ends. The CDR3 is made up of 14 amino acids. Germline-derived CDR1 and CDR2 are LGHNA and YNFKEQ. Here the CDR3 DNA reads TGTGCCAGCAGCCAAGCATTGGAGGAGGGTGGCTACACCTTC. Amino acids: CASSQALEEGGYTF.

This clonotype was seen more than once but under ten times. The chain joins TRBV9 to TRBJ2-3; 10 nucleotides match TRBD2. Looked up from germline, CDR1 is SGDLS and CDR2 is YYNGEE. The CDR3 runs 18 residues. The V segment lost 2 bases and the J segment 2 bases; nucleotides outside the gene matches: 11. This CDR3 is CASSVLAGAPGDTDTQYF. CDR3 sequence (DNA): TGTGCCAGCAGCGTCCTAGCGGGGGCCCCCGGGGACACAGATACGCAGTATTTT.

The chain combines TRBV11-2 with TRBJ2-3, with 13 bases identical to TRBD2. Germline loops: CDR1 SGHAT, CDR2 FQNNGV. CDR3 length equals 16 residues. Losses at the gene ends were 2 bases for V and 5 bases for J; bases not matched to a gene: 4. CDR3 sequence (DNA): TGTGCCAGCAGCTTAAGTCGACTAGCGGGAGGAGATACGCAGTATTTT. The encoded protein is CASSLSRLAGGDTQYF.

The rearrangement uses TRBV5-1 and TRBJ1-2; 7 bases are a match to TRBD1. The V gene's germline CDR1 is SGHRS and CDR2 YFSETQ. The length of the CDR3 is 16 residues. J gave up 4 bases and V 5 bases, and 14 bases lay outside the gene matches. Here the CDR3 reads CASRRVIPGQAYGYTF. The DNA for the CDR3 is TGCGCCAGCAGGAGGGTAATTCCCGGACAGGCCTATGGCTACACCTTC.

The chain is built from TRBV7-9 and TRBJ2-1; 12 bases align to TRBD2. After removal of 7 bases from V and 6 bases from J, the junction contained 7 bases not matched to a gene. Germline V lookup: CDR1 SEHNR, CDR2 FQNEAQ (reference sequence). The CDR3 has 15 amino acids. The CDR3 bases are TGTGCCAGCAAGCTTGGGACTAGCGGGCCCAATGAGCAGTTCTTC. It translates to CASKLGTSGPNEQFF.

This clonotype was recorded a few times. V and J are TRBV6-5 and TRBJ1-2, with 8 bases identical to TRBD1. The germline CDR1 and CDR2 sequences are MNHEY and SVGAGI. The CDR3 covers 17 residues. The V gene end was trimmed by 4 bases and the J gene end by 9 bases; junction bases not matched to a gene: 19. CDR3 nucleotide sequence: TGTGCCAGCAGTTCCACGGGACAGGATCTCCGCTTTGGGCGCTACACCTTC. Translating it yields CASSSTGQDLRFGRYTF.

The V call is TRBV29-1, the J call TRBJ2-7; D is unclear. Gene TRBJ2-5 matches the end of the DNA better, so the J call may be wrong. This CDR3 has 13 amino acids. The germline V gene encodes CDR1 SQVTM and CDR2 ANQGSEA. In DNA form, the CDR3 reads TGCAGCGTTGTGGGCAGGAGAGAGGAGACCCAGTACTTC. Protein product: CSVVGRREETQYF.

This clonotype has a count of ten or more. The chain recombines TRBV4-2 with TRBJ2-7; 13 bases match TRBD2. The CDR3 loop spans 15 amino acids. Germline values: CDR1 LGHNA, CDR2 YNFKEQ. The junction had 2 bases not matched to a gene; V was cut back by 3 bases and J by 3 bases. Here the CDR3 DNA reads TGTGCCAGCAGCCAGGGGACTAGCGGGAACTACGAGCAGTACTTC. This encodes CASSQGTSGNYEQYF.

V usage is TRBV28 and J usage is TRBJ2-1, with D possibly matching TRBD2 (5 bases). Germline-derived CDR1 and CDR2 are MDHEN and SYDVKM. V lost 5 bases and J lost 0, with 32 bases in between. The CDR3 length is 22 residues. The CDR3 DNA is TGTGCCAGCAGTCGCGACACTAGAGGACTCATTCCTGACCAGAGCTCCTACAATGAGCAGTTCTTC. Amino acid sequence: CASSRDTRGLIPDQSSYNEQFF.

The gene calls are TRBV7-2 and TRBJ2-1, with TRBD2 as a possible D gene (5 bases). The CDR3 consists of 14 residues. V lost 5 bases and J lost 10, with 18 bases in between. Germline V CDR1 and CDR2: SGHTA, FQGNSA. CDR3 sequence: CASSLRFVDSEQFF. Here the CDR3 DNA reads TGTGCCAGCAGCCTTCGATTTGTGGACTCCGAGCAGTTCTTC.

The genes are TRBV20-1 and TRBJ2-7, with D tentatively TRBD1 (5 bases). Germline loops: CDR1 DFQATT, CDR2 SNEGSKA (reference sequence). V gave up 6 bases and J gave up 3 bases, with 18 bases separating them. The CDR3 has 14 amino acids. The CDR3 spells CSATTGTSNYEQYF. CDR3 nucleotides: TGCAGTGCCACTACAGGAACTTCGAACTACGAGCAGTACTTC.

This clonotype was found a few times. This rearrangement joins TRBV7-9 to TRBJ2-5, with TRBD1 as a possible D gene (5 bases). In germline, CDR1 is SEHNR, CDR2 FQNEAQ (reference sequence). The V end lost 3 bases, the J end lost 5 bases, and 13 bases lay between the germline ends. The CDR3 is 14 residues long. CDR3 DNA: TGTGCCAGCAGCTTGACAGACCGCGTGGAGACCCAGTACTTC. The encoded protein is CASSLTDRVETQYF.

The chain has TRBV6-6 and TRBJ2-1, with D maybe TRBD2 (6 bases). V lost 6 bases, J lost 4 bases, and 13 bases lay in between. In germline, CDR1 is MNHNY, CDR2 SVGAGI (reference sequence). This CDR3 region has 14 residues. The DNA of the CDR3 is TGTGCCAGCAGCAACACCCGGGGGTACAATGAGCAGTTCTTC. It codes for CASSNTRGYNEQFF.

V usage is TRBV6-5 and J usage is TRBJ1-2; D is unresolved. V lost 6 bases to trimming and J lost 4 bases, with 18 bases between them. In germline, CDR1 is MNHEY, CDR2 SVGAGI. The CDR3 has 15 amino acids. CDR3 bases: TGTGCCAGCAGAGTGGACCTCAACCCCACCTATGGCTACACCTTC. Translating it yields CASRVDLNPTYGYTF.

This clonotype was counted between two and nine times. This sequence joins TRBV7-2 and TRBJ2-7, with D hard to call. Trimming stripped 3 bases from V and 2 bases from J, with 8 bases between. CDR3 length: 13 residues. Looked up from germline, CDR1 is SGHTA and CDR2 is FQGNSA. The CDR3 sequence is CASSFDKTYEQYF. The CDR3 bases are TGTGCCAGCAGCTTTGACAAGACCTACGAGCAGTACTTC.

There are a few counts of this clonotype. V gene TRBV27 combines with J gene TRBJ2-6; D is unresolved. Per germline, CDR1 MNHEY and CDR2 SMNVEV (reference sequence). CDR3 length equals 12 residues. Trimming left V 10 bases short and J 1 base short, with 5 bases between. This CDR3 reads CATGSGANVLTF. CDR3 sequence (DNA): TGTGCCACCGGTTCTGGGGCCAACGTCCTGACTTTC.

This clonotype came up a few times. This sequence joins TRBV27 and TRBJ1-2; D not certain. Germline lookup yields CDR1 MNHEY and CDR2 SMNVEV (reference sequence). There are 14 residues in the CDR3. Trimming removed 2 bases at V and 3 bases at J, with 10 bases between. The CDR3: CASSLAYGDYGYTF. The CDR3 DNA is TGTGCCAGCAGTTTAGCGTACGGGGACTATGGCTACACCTTC.

CDR3 sequence: CAGIGTDDNEQFF. CDR3 DNA: TGTGCCGGGATAGGGACTGACGACAATGAGCAGTTCTTC. The gene calls are TRBV2 and TRBJ2-1; a weak D match, TRBD2 (6 bases). The CDR3 is 13 residues long. In germline, CDR1 is SNHLY, CDR2 FYNNEI. V lost 11 bases, J lost 5 bases, and 16 bases lay in between.

This chain connects TRBV6-6 to TRBJ2-2; tentatively, D is TRBD2 (5 bases). CDR1 MNHNY and CDR2 SVGAGI come from the germline V gene (reference sequence). The CDR3 is 14 residues long. V lost 5 bases, J lost 5 bases, and 12 bases lay in between. CDR3 DNA sequence: TGTGCCAGCAGTCAGGTCGGGGAAACCGGGGAGCTGTTTTTT. It codes for CASSQVGETGELFF.

The CDR3 sequence is CSVRGGGQETQYF. The DNA for the CDR3 is TGCAGCGTGAGGGGGGGGGGCCAAGAGACCCAGTACTTC. The rearrangement links TRBV29-1 to TRBJ2-5, with D tentatively TRBD2 (7 bases). Germline V CDR1 and CDR2: SQVTM, ANQGSEA. The CDR3 consists of 13 residues. V was shortened by 6 bases and J by 1 base, with 12 bases between the two germline ends.

The rearrangement links TRBV29-1 to TRBJ1-1, with 10 bases aligning to TRBD1. Germline CDR1 is SQVTM and CDR2 is ANQGSEA. Trimming removed 3 bases from V and 8 bases from J; junction bases left unmatched: 3. The CDR3 is 12 amino acids. CDR3 in amino acids: CSVEDRGNEAFF. The CDR3 coding sequence is TGCAGCGTTGAGGACAGGGGGAACGAAGCTTTCTTT.

The sample holds a few counts of this clonotype. This chain links TRBV29-1 with TRBJ2-7, with D hard to call. Between the trimmed V and J ends, which lost 4 bases and 0 bases, there was a span of 10 bases. The CDR3 covers 13 residues. Germline loops: CDR1 SQVTM, CDR2 ANQGSEA. CDR3 DNA sequence: TGCAGCGTTGGGAGACCGAGCTCCTACGAGCAGTACTTC. It translates to CSVGRPSSYEQYF.